This TCR beta chain was retrieved from a study of cytomegalovirus exposure and HLA in healthy donors (dated by TCRdb to the late 2010s). Broadly, across the study: In an earlier analysis of 550 to 750 of the donors, roughly 300 Gb of sequence data and 117 million unique TCR beta sequences from roughly 180 million T cells were reported. Roughly 300 gigabases of sequencing data and approximately 85 million unique TCR sequences were included in an early release covering several hundred HLA-typed donors. The genetic ancestry cluster associated with self-reported Caucasian donors included approximately 85% of the 350 to 500 genotyped donors. The aim of the study was to test whether cataloging public T cell receptors could identify signatures of past pathogen exposure. Using immunosequencing, the study profiled T cell repertoires from 500 to 800 subjects and related those repertoires to cytomegalovirus serostatus. A separate validation cohort of roughly 120 different subjects was used in addition to the roughly 670-subject first cohort. The study combined high-throughput TCR immunosequencing, statistical association of individual TCRs with disease status, and machine learning to predict cytomegalovirus infection status. A later analysis re-examined previously published TCR beta repertoires from 500 to 700 donors and added high-resolution HLA genotyping to investigate patterns of TCR occurrence. Rather than using new phenotypic data, the later analysis identified candidate immune exposures from TCR beta sequences and from how often those sequences occurred across donors. In an earlier analysis of 500 to 650 of the donors, high-throughput TCR beta sequencing was used to judge whether each TCR beta V gene segment behaved as functional or pseudogenic. Donor age, sex, ethnicity and CMV serostatus were compiled alongside the repertoire data. A later genetic analysis took genome-wide SNP genotypes for about 55% of the 666 donors and used that subset as a discovery cohort. All discovery cohort repertoires had been generated using a single sequencing platform. Both class I and class II loci were covered by HLA typing, at four-digit resolution. The number of typed donors differed by locus: roughly 620-640 for A, B, C, DRB1 and DQB1; some 500 for DQA1; around 580 for DPA1; and roughly 490 for DPB1. Because of strong linkage in the cohort, roughly five DR-DQ haplotypes were treated as single units for association and clustering. On average, around 230,000 unique TCR beta nucleotide sequences were sequenced per donor among some 430 genotyped donors of the cohort, with about 19% of those sequences being non-productive. General study outcomes and caveats: In a later genetic analysis, a missense DCLRE1C variant was associated with V-gene and J-gene trimming of TCR beta chains, and the association was replicated in an independent cohort. Some IMGT-functional V segments, including TRBV6-2 and TRBV6-3, could not be told apart with the 87-base-pair reads, so those segments were excluded. A later analysis found that TCR association rates varied across HLA loci, with DRB1 alleles showing the most associated TCRs and HLA-C alleles the fewest. Specific HLA alleles were associated with 16,951 TCR beta sequences at a false discovery rate of 0.05 in a later analysis. This cohort had only TCR beta chains sequenced, and the lack of alpha or paired-chain data limited which features could be detected. Some 15 rarely observed V segments, including chromosome 9 orphons, were excluded from the earlier analysis of 550 to 700 of the donors because counts were too low. Roughly uniform sequencing depth across donors was assumed in presence/absence analyses, although this assumption may not hold. HLA typing was unavailable for some donors at each locus, so association tests used only the typed subset. The authors suggested that the approach could potentially be extended to other disease states and immunological phenotypes. Three of the identified cytomegalovirus-associated TCR beta chains were confirmed in vitro to be specific for cytomegalovirus antigens. A further reported finding was that TCR beta sequences accurately predicted the HLA-A and HLA-B alleles for most subjects in the first cohort. A cluster of highly shared sequence variants was judged likely to represent a technical artifact of the sequencing pipeline. A later analysis reported that several top co-occurrence clusters appeared linked to parvovirus B19, influenza, CMV and Epstein-Barr virus. Most TCR sequences were seen in very few donors, while some public TCRs were found in many individuals. Strong co-occurrence of HLA alleles, especially DR and DQ, made assigning TCR associations to individual alleles difficult. Compared with the approximately 720-donor mean, donors in an Asian-associated ancestry cluster had fewer N-insertions in productive TCRs, according to a later genetic analysis. In the study, 150 to 200 TCR beta chains were listed as associated with cytomegalovirus. Cytomegalovirus status was reported to be diagnosed by the classifier with high specificity and sensitivity in both the original and validation cohorts. The only immune exposure information available for the cohort was CMV serostatus. In an earlier analysis of fewer than 750 of the donors, most TCR beta V segments were observed in productive rearrangements about 87% or about 30% of the time, broadly matching IMGT annotations. Most CMV-associated TCR beta chains appeared to be HLA-restricted in a later analysis, and the HLA associations seemed to be driven largely by CMV exposure. In a later analysis, HLA-associated TCR beta chains showed more clonal expansion and lower generation probabilities than non-associated chains that were equally common. Linkage disequilibrium might explain the correlated functional status among segregating V segments, but an unknown experimental factor could not be excluded.

The cohort comprised fewer than 700 healthy bone marrow donors. At the time of sampling, all cohort members were nominally healthy, though unrecorded immune exposures were likely present. The donor was CMV seronegative and was included in the group of several hundred seronegative cohort members. A peripheral blood sample was provided by each donor, and peripheral blood mononuclear cells were used for TCR beta sequencing. The Qiagen DNeasy Blood Extraction Kit was used to extract genomic DNA from the blood cell samples. The method was the immunoSEQ multiplex PCR assay. The multiplex PCR relied on a mix of 60 forward primers for TCR Vbeta segments and 13 reverse primers for TCR Jbeta segments. The CDR3 region of rearranged TCR beta genes was amplified from genomic DNA with a multiplex PCR assay. On the Illumina HiSeq System, the amplified TCR beta libraries were sequenced as 87-base-pair reads. The source study handled its data this way. In a later analysis, 80 million or so unique TCR beta chains were counted across the roughly 700 repertoires, and roughly 11 million of these chains were shared by at least two donors. To remove PCR and sequencing errors, raw reads were error-corrected and collapsed into unique sequences using a nearest-neighbor algorithm that merged closely related sequences. To assign V, D and J gene segments, CDR3 sequences were aligned to IMGT reference sequences. For a sequence to be retained, at least a six-nucleotide match to both a V gene segment and a J gene segment was required. A rearrangement counted as productive if the CDR3 had no stop codons and remained in frame with V and J, and every other rearrangement counted as non-productive. CDR3 was defined by IMGT convention, running from the second conserved V-encoded cysteine to the conserved J-encoded phenylalanine. Sequences without an unambiguous match to a single V gene segment were excluded from the earlier analysis of approximately 560 of the donors. An earlier analysis of a few hundred of the donors classified V segments as functional when productive rearrangements were above 56.7% and as segregating when the standard deviation between donors was above 5%. A statistical classification framework was built to diagnose cytomegalovirus status from the catalog of TCR beta chain sequences. A later analysis assigned V and J genes by comparing TCR nucleotide sequences with IMGT/GENE-DB human TR gene sequences. Using the TCRdist pipeline, a later analysis assigned CDR3 sequences along with most-parsimonious VDJ recombination scenarios. In a later analysis, each TCR beta chain was defined by its CDR3 amino acid sequence together with its V-gene family, and reads without a unique V-gene family were excluded. A later analysis removed 500 to 600 highly shared, low-generation-probability nucleotide sequences to deal with suspected cross-contamination and a sequencing artifact. In a later analysis, a clonal expansion index was calculated for each public chain from normalized within-repertoire ranks of inferred template counts. A later analysis computed generation probabilities with a VDJ recombination model fitted to out-of-frame rearrangements, and checked the results against IGoR. A later analysis scored TCR-TCR, TCR-HLA and TCR-CMV co-occurrence with hypergeometric tests, applying a repertoire-size bias correction to TCR pairs. False discovery rates were estimated in a later analysis by permuting HLA or CMV assignments 20 times. In a later analysis, co-occurring TCRs were grouped using DBSCAN, with TCRdist sequence similarity added in when clustering inside HLA-allele-positive subsets. Co-occurrence clustering excluded repertoires with fewer than 30,000 or more than 120,000 public chains, plus five with anomalous nucleotide sharing. TCRdb provides this immuneACCESS table in a form limited to in-frame rearrangements. Some clones are lacking; in checked studies, under half of them reflect an unresolved V gene, and why the rest are absent is not known. V and J calls and clone size are as listed in that table; D and trimming were resolved from the DNA. Here the sample has 140,000 to 150,000 clones; around a tenth occur a single time. The top ten clonotypes cover less than 2% of the sample.

This clone has ten or more counts. This receptor's antigen is unknown. The sample holds no much larger clone one base away, and base qualities are not on file. Sequences SGHAT (CDR1) and FQNNGV (CDR2) are obtained from the germline V gene. Measured from the cysteine to the phenylalanine, the CDR3 is 15 residues long. This entry keeps only the CDR3 DNA: 45 bases, framed from base 1. V sheds 6 bases and J sheds 1 base, leaving 15 bases between their ends. The sequence joins TRBV11-2 to TRBJ1-1, and perhaps TRBD1 as D gene, on 6 matching bases. This receptor was obtained from a man aged 50-60 years in good health and CMV-seronegative. The source material was PBMCs. The CDR3 is CASRTVRGRNTEAFF. The nucleotide sequence reads as follows: TGTGCCAGCAGAACTGTCAGGGGCCGGAACACTGAAGCTTTCTTT.